Included here is one T cell receptor beta chain sequence, with context. This CDR3 fails to terminate in the conserved phenylalanine or tryptophan, so it likely reflects a read error. No cell sorting was done before RNA was extracted from the tissue. These data belong to a study of tumor and adjacent non-tumor tissue in lung cancer. Study as a whole: Histology: about twelve adenocarcinoma, a couple of squamous cell carcinoma, 1 small cell lung cancer. On average, productive TCRbeta reads reached about 4.2 million per sample.

CDR1 is LGHNA and CDR2 is YNFKEQ in the germline V gene. The CDR3 is 16 amino acids. V was clipped by 4 bases and J by 1 base; unmatched bases: 6. TCRbeta libraries were built with three rounds of nested PCR, modified from ARM-PCR. TCRdb re-called the multiplex PCR reads with MiXCR, one entry per CDR3 protein. The sample yields under 150,000 distinct CDR3 sequences, approximately 72% seen once. The chain has TRBV4-2 and TRBJ2-2, with 7 bases fitting TRBD1. Sequencing used lung tumor tissue. The clonotype was recovered from a man aged 60-69 years with small cell lung cancer. CDR3 in amino acids: CASSRNRGENTGELFY. The CDR3 nucleotides read TGTGCCAGCAGCCGGAACAGGGGAGAGAACACCGGGGAGCTGTTTTAT.